This TCR beta chain comes out of a study of T cells after yellow fever vaccination. Study-level results: A small share of clonotypes appeared in both CD4 and CD8 compartments. Reappearing after the booster were most of the clones from primary vaccination (about 96% CD4, 85% to 90% CD8). Peaking on day 5 versus 15, the secondary response was faster but weaker.

Germline CDR1 is SGHRS and CDR2 is YFSETQ. V dropped 4 bases and J dropped 7; count of bases not matched to a gene: 9. The CDR3 is 15 amino acids. TCRdb independently ran MiXCR on the 5' RACE reads; one entry per CDR3 protein. Of some 300,000 distinct CDR3 sequences in the sample, approximately 10% were seen once. This clonotype was recorded a few times. The antigen remains unidentified. Source: CD4+ T cells sorted from PBMCs, taken 5 days after the yellow fever booster vaccination. The chain combines TRBV5-1 with TRBJ2-2; 8 bases map to TRBD1. This sequence was found in a man aged 18 to 30 who received the YFV17D yellow fever vaccine. The CDR3 reads CASSPRTGQDGELFF. CDR3 coding DNA: TGCGCCAGCAGCCCACGGACAGGGCAAGACGGGGAGCTGTTTTTT.